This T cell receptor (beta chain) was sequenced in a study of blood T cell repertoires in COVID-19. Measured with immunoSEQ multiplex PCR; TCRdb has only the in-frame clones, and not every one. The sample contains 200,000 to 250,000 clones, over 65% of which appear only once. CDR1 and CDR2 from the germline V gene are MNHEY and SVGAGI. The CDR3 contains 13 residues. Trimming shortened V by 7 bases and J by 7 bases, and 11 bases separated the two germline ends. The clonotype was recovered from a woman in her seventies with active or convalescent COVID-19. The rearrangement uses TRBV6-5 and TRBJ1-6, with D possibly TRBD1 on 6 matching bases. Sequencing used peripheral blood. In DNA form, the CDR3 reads TGTGCCAGCAAAGGGGGATCAAATTCACCCCTCCACTTT. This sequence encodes CASKGGSNSPLHF.